This TCR beta chain emerged from a study of blood T cell repertoires in COVID-19. Across the whole study: The samples span acute and convalescent COVID-19 from the United States, Italy and Spain. In each case, the material was cDNA or gDNA derived from T cells, B-cell-depleted T cells, or PBMCs.

The protocol was immunoSEQ multiplex PCR, while the TCRdb copy is restricted to in-frame clones and leaves out a portion. The data hold around 230,000 clones, with approximately 78% observed a single time. In terms of age and location, participants ranged from roughly 18 to 89 years and lived in about two dozen US areas. A few counts support this clone. The V end was cut by 1 base, the J end by 5 bases, with 8 bases between. CDR3 length: 12 residues. Per the germline V gene, CDR1 is GTSNPN and CDR2 is SVGIG (reference sequence). The TCR originated in a man in his forties who had recovered from COVID-19. The chain carries TRBV30 and TRBJ1-2; perhaps TRBD1 as D (6 bases). Sample: PBMCs or T cells enriched from blood (not recorded which). The CDR3 region has the DNA TGTGCCTGGAGTGGGGGGCTTTATGGCTACACCTTC. This translates into CAWSGGLYGYTF.